A single sample gave rise to the 14 T cell receptor beta chains below, sequenced in a study of blood T cell repertoires in COVID-19. The protocol was immunoSEQ multiplex PCR, while the TCRdb copy is restricted to in-frame clones and leaves out a portion. The table lists about 71,000 clones, roughly 82% of them singletons. What was sequenced was peripheral blood. Receptors were obtained from a woman aged 80 or over with acute or convalescent COVID-19.

The table lists this clone with a count of one. The V gene is TRBV30, the J gene TRBJ1-1; unclear D gene. Germline values: CDR1 GTSNPN, CDR2 SVGIG (reference sequence). V was shortened by 2 bases and J by 1 base, with 20 bases between the two germline ends. This CDR3 contains 17 residues. The DNA for the CDR3 is TGTGCCTGGAGTCTCGGCGGGAGTTTCGATACGAACACTGAAGCTTTCTTT. Translation gives CAWSLGGSFDTNTEAFF.

The J gene is TRBJ2-1, the V gene TRBV3-1 (or the pseudogene TRBV3-2); TRBD2 agrees at 7 bases. The CDR3 has 16 residues. V gave up 0 bases and J gave up 7 bases; unmatched junction bases: 9. CDR1 and CDR2 (germline): LGHDT, YNNKEL (reference sequence). The DNA of the CDR3 is TGTGCCAGCAGCCAAGAAATAGGGAGGGTAACGAATGAGCAGTTCTTC. Protein product: CASSQEIGRVTNEQFF.

The chain is built from TRBV3-1 (or the pseudogene TRBV3-2) and TRBJ2-5, with D perhaps TRBD1 (6 bases). The germline gives CDR1 LGHDT, CDR2 YNNKEL (reference sequence). Trimming shortened V by 2 bases and J by 2 bases, and 15 bases separated the two germline ends. The CDR3 sequence is 16 residues long. Written as DNA, the CDR3 is TGTGCCAGCAGCCAATGGCAGGGGCGAGGACAAGAGACCCAGTACTTC. It yields the protein CASSQWQGRGQETQYF.

The chain joins TRBV18 to TRBJ2-1, with 13 bases lining up with TRBD2. Germline CDR1 reads KGHSH; CDR2 reads LQKENI. J gave up 4 bases and V 0 bases, and 3 bases lay outside the gene matches. This CDR3 region has 17 residues. The CDR3 is CASSPPGLAGKYNEQFF. In DNA form, the CDR3 reads TGTGCCAGCTCACCACCGGGACTAGCGGGGAAGTACAATGAGCAGTTCTTC.

The chain carries TRBV29-1 and TRBJ2-2; 8 bases match TRBD2. Germline-derived CDR1 and CDR2 are SQVTM and ANQGSEA. With V trimmed by 7 bases and J by 4 bases, 8 bases remained unmatched. The CDR3 is made up of 14 amino acids. For the CDR3, the DNA is TGCAGCGCAAGGGGAGCGGGAGTCACCGGGGAGCTGTTTTTT. This codes for CSARGAGVTGELFF.

V usage is TRBV29-1 and J usage is TRBJ2-5; 10 positions match TRBD1. V gave up 7 bases and J gave up 5 bases; unmatched junction bases: 7. The CDR3 sequence is 13 residues long. Germline V gives CDR1 SQVTM, CDR2 ANQGSEA. The CDR3 protein is CSAEGQGRETQYF. DNA of the CDR3: TGCAGCGCCGAGGGACAGGGGAGGGAGACCCAGTACTTC.

The rearrangement joins TRBV6-2 or TRBV6-3 to TRBJ2-2; 9 positions match TRBD2. Germline V CDR1 and CDR2: MNHEY, SVGEGT. The V and J ends lost 6 bases and 6 bases, in that order; junction bases with no gene match: 11. This CDR3 is built from 16 residues. The CDR3: CASSPRLAVKAGELFF. CDR3 DNA: TGTGCCAGCAGCCCTCGACTAGCGGTTAAGGCCGGGGAGCTGTTTTTT.

This clone was picked up a small number of times. The chain couples TRBV19 to TRBJ1-1; D is uncertain. This CDR3 is built from 12 residues. Trimming stripped 9 bases from V and 6 bases from J, with 14 bases between. Per germline, CDR1 LNHDA and CDR2 SQIVND (reference sequence). This chain's CDR3 is CASLNWESEAFF. As DNA, the CDR3 is TGTGCCAGCCTAAACTGGGAGTCTGAAGCTTTCTTT.

This chain joins TRBV24-1 and TRBJ2-1; 10 bases fit TRBD2. The CDR3 consists of 16 residues. V trimming: 3 bases; J trimming: 3 bases; junction bases outside the gene matches: 4. Germline loops: CDR1 KGHDR, CDR2 SFDVKD. The CDR3 sequence: CATSDTAGGIYNEQFF. CDR3 coding DNA: TGTGCCACCAGTGATACAGCGGGAGGGATCTACAATGAGCAGTTCTTC.

The chain combines TRBV28 with TRBJ1-2, with D perhaps matching TRBD1 (5 bases). Trimming pared 4 bases from V and 2 bases from J, leaving 20 bases between. There are 17 residues in the CDR3. Germline V lookup: CDR1 MDHEN, CDR2 SYDVKM. In DNA, the CDR3 is TGTGCCAGCAGTTCAACCGCCAGGGTAGCCTTCAACTATGGCTACACCTTC. Its translation: CASSSTARVAFNYGYTF.

This clone turned up a few times. V and J are TRBV7-6 and TRBJ1-1, with TRBD1 as a possible D gene (5 bases). The CDR3 is 14 amino acids. V lost 4 bases to trimming and J lost 6 bases, with 15 bases between them. Per germline, CDR1 SGHVS and CDR2 FNYEAQ. CDR3 residues: CASSSAGGRAEAFF. CDR3 sequence (DNA): TGTGCCAGCAGCTCGGCGGGGGGGAGGGCTGAAGCTTTCTTT.

This clone showed up just a few times. The chain carries TRBV19 and TRBJ1-4, with D maybe TRBD1 (6 bases). V lost 6 bases, J lost 4 bases, and 12 bases lay in between. From germline, CDR1 is LNHDA and CDR2 SQIVND (reference sequence). The CDR3 has 14 residues. DNA of the CDR3: TGTGCCAGTAGGGGACATGCCAGTAATGAAAAACTGTTTTTT. This sequence encodes CASRGHASNEKLFF. The entire variable domain, with the rest obtained from reference TRBV19 and TRBJ1-4, is as follows: DGGITQSPKYLFRKEGQNVTLSCEQNLNHDAMYWYRQDPGQGLRLIYYSQIVNDFQKGDIAEGYSVSREKKESFPLTVTSAQKNPTAFYLCASRGHASNEKLFFGSGTQLSVL.

The chain links TRBV4-2 to TRBJ2-3; 12 bases are a match to TRBD2. CDR3 size: 15 residues. After removal of 4 bases from V and 4 bases from J, the junction contained 3 bases not matched to a gene. Germline CDR1 and CDR2: LGHNA and YNFKEQ. The CDR3 sequence: CASSRLAGDSDTQYF. The CDR3 DNA sequence: TGTGCCAGCAGCCGACTAGCGGGAGACTCAGATACGCAGTATTTT.

The chain carries TRBV7-3 and TRBJ2-1, with D possibly being TRBD1 (6 bases). CDR1 is SGHTA, CDR2 FQGTGA, per germline. Trimming took 6 bases from V and 2 from J, leaving 14 bases between them. CDR3 length equals 15 residues. The CDR3 DNA sequence: TGTGCCAGCAGAAAAGTACAGGGCGCCTACAATGAGCAGTTCTTC. Protein product: CASRKVQGAYNEQFF.